This TCR beta chain was captured in a study of vaccination and CD4 T cells after COVID-19. Specified time point: late sampling 161 to 241 days after vaccination in a few convalescent patients. Treatment denoted: roughly 10-day PBMC culture with coronavirus spike peptide pools or control peptides (ViraFEST assay). Scientists ran DNA taken from cultured CD4+ T cells through the Oncomine TCR Beta short-read assay for sequencing. TCRdb passed the PCR reads through MiXCR, listing each CDR3 protein once. Seen here are 22,000 or so distinct CDR3 sequences, around a third observed once, and the top ten hold about an eighth. The CDR3 contains 20 residues. Germline-derived CDR1 and CDR2 are SGHAT and FQDESV (reference sequence). V lost 5 bases and J lost 10; bases outside the gene matches: 24. For this clonotype: Its antigen is still unknown.

This clonotype originated in a human donor who had recovered from COVID-19. This specimen was CD4+ T cells from blood, cultured in vitro, taken about 7 months after SARS-CoV-2 vaccination. This chain connects TRBV11-1 to TRBJ2-3; 13 nucleotides align to TRBD2. CDR3 loop: CASSALPRFEGTSGVFPQYF. The CDR3 DNA reads as TGTGCCAGCAGCGCCCTACCCCGGTTCGAGGGGACTAGCGGGGTCTTTCCGCAGTATTTT.